Below are 18 T cell receptor beta chains sequenced from a single sample in a study of primary melanoma T cells and metastatic recurrence. Assay used: immunoSEQ multiplex PCR; TCRdb lists only in-frame clones, some missing. Of about 540 clones listed, about 70% are singletons. Sequenced material: melanoma tumor tissue. The receptor source for this set is a human donor with melanoma.

The CDR3 DNA reads as TGTGCCAGCAGCCGACGACAGGGGGCCAAAAACATTCAGTACTTC. Amino acid sequence: CASSRRQGAKNIQYF. The chain uses TRBV6-8 and TRBJ2-4; 8 nucleotides match TRBD1. Germline V lookup: CDR1 MNHGY, CDR2 SAAAGT. The CDR3 totals 15 residues. After removal of 6 bases from V and 1 base from J, the junction contained 5 bases not matched to a gene.

In this sample, this clone turned up once. CDR3 amino acids: CASSLNMNEQFF. CDR3 sequence (DNA): TGTGCCAGCTCACTGAATATGAATGAGCAGTTCTTC. This chain connects TRBV18 to TRBJ2-1; D not resolved. Germline CDR1 KGHSH, CDR2 LQKENI. Deletions cut 4 bases from V and 7 bases from J, with 8 bases between. This CDR3 spans 12 amino acids.

The chain couples TRBV19 to TRBJ2-1; the match to TRBD2 covers 9 bases. The ends lost 6 bases at V and 7 bases at J; junction bases unmatched: 4. The CDR3 contains 13 residues. Germline V CDR1 and CDR2: LNHDA, SQIVND (reference sequence). The CDR3 region is CASSQRGVNEQFF. The CDR3 coding sequence is TGTGCCAGTAGCCAGCGGGGGGTTAATGAGCAGTTCTTC.

The rearrangement uses TRBV30 and TRBJ2-5, with TRBD2 as a possible D gene (7 bases). The germline V gene has CDR1 GTSNPN and CDR2 SVGIG (reference sequence). V was clipped by 2 bases and J by 2 bases, with 12 bases between them. CDR3 length: 14 residues. The CDR3 is CAWSLGGEQETQYF. In DNA, the CDR3 is TGTGCCTGGAGTCTAGGGGGGGAACAAGAGACCCAGTACTTC.

The chain couples TRBV11-3 to TRBJ2-7, with 8 positions matching TRBD2. This CDR3 region has 15 residues. In germline, CDR1 is SGHNT, CDR2 YENEEA. The J segment lost 2 bases and the V segment lost 5 bases, leaving 8 bases of the junction unmatched. This chain's CDR3 is CASSPGTRATYEQYF. CDR3 DNA sequence: TGTGCCAGCAGCCCGGGGACTAGAGCGACCTACGAGCAGTACTTC.

The chain carries TRBV30 and TRBJ2-7, with 9 bases fitting TRBD1. Trimming cost V 4 bases and J 3 bases; bases outside gene matches: 7. This CDR3 is built from 14 residues. The V gene's germline CDR1 is GTSNPN and CDR2 SVGIG (reference sequence). As DNA, the CDR3 is TGTGCCTGGACTATCGGGACAGGGCTCTACGAGCAGTACTTC. Encoded protein: CAWTIGTGLYEQYF.

This rearrangement joins TRBV18 to TRBJ1-5, with 7 nucleotides matching TRBD1. Trimming at V came to 3 bases and at J to 7 bases, leaving 0 bases not matched to a gene. Germline CDR1 reads KGHSH; CDR2 reads LQKENI. The CDR3 has 12 amino acids. As DNA, the CDR3 is TGTGCCAGCTCACCCAGGGGGCAGCCCCAGCATTTT. It codes for CASSPRGQPQHF.

This clone was counted a few times. The rearrangement links TRBV15 to TRBJ2-1, with TRBD2 identical over 9 bases. The CDR3 consists of 14 residues. Per the germline V gene, CDR1 is LNHNV and CDR2 is YYDKDF (reference sequence). Germline trimming cut 6 bases from V and 8 bases from J; bases unmatched to any gene: 8. This CDR3 is CATRSLAGWHEQFF. CDR3 DNA sequence: TGTGCCACCAGGAGTCTAGCGGGGTGGCATGAGCAGTTCTTC. The full variable domain, its missing parts supplied by reference TRBV15 and TRBJ2-1, is DAMVIQNPRYQVTQFGKPVTLSCSQTLNHNVMYWYQQKSSQAPKLLFHYYDKDFNNEADTPDNFQSRRPNTSFCFLDIRSPGLGDTAMYLCATRSLAGWHEQFFGPGTRLTVL.

The chain has TRBV4-1 and TRBJ2-3, with unresolved D. With 0 bases removed from V and 1 base from J, the gap between germline ends came to 8 bases. Germline CDR1 is MGHRA and CDR2 is YSYEKL. The CDR3 contains 15 residues. The CDR3 DNA follows: TGCGCCAGCAGCCAAGATAGGGCGGGCACAGATACGCAGTATTTT. This translates into CASSQDRAGTDTQYF.

This chain joins TRBV6-8 and TRBJ2-5; TRBD1 is a possible D gene (6 bases). The V end was cut by 6 bases, the J end by 7 bases, with 15 bases between. CDR1 and CDR2 from the germline V gene are MNHGY and SAAAGT. The CDR3 covers 13 residues. CDR3 bases: TGTGCCAGCAGGGAAACAGGGTTAAGGACCCAGTACTTC. It translates to CASRETGLRTQYF.

CDR3 in DNA: TGTGCCAGCAGCTTAGAGAACTACAATGAGCAGTTCTTC. Translation gives CASSLENYNEQFF. The chain uses TRBV7-4 and TRBJ2-1; the D is unclear. In germline, CDR1 is SGHVT, CDR2 SQSDAQ. V was trimmed by 1 base and J by 3 bases, leaving 4 bases between them. The CDR3 runs 13 residues.

The genes are TRBV6-8 and TRBJ2-1; TRBD1 might be the D (5 bases). The CDR3 is 12 amino acids. Trimming took 10 bases from V and 7 from J, leaving 14 bases between them. Germline V gene sequence: CDR1 MNHGY, CDR2 SAAAGT. This chain's CDR3 is CAIRQSGNEQFF. CDR3 sequence (DNA): TGTGCCATCAGGCAGTCAGGGAATGAGCAGTTCTTC.

Relative to its sample, this clone is hyperexpanded. The genes are TRBV11-3 and TRBJ2-2; 7 bases agree with TRBD2. Per germline, CDR1 SGHNT and CDR2 YENEEA. The CDR3 runs 15 residues. The V gene end was trimmed by 5 bases and the J gene end by 6 bases; junction bases not matched to a gene: 9. The DNA of the CDR3 is TGTGCCAGCAGCAAGCCCGAGGGAGGGCCCGGGGAGCTGTTTTTT. Its protein is CASSKPEGGPGELFF.

The chain links TRBV7-8 to TRBJ2-3; 10 nucleotides match TRBD2. V trimming: 6 bases; J trimming: 4 bases; junction bases outside the gene matches: 13. The CDR3 has 17 residues. Germline assignment: CDR1 SGHVS and CDR2 FQNEAQ. CDR3 sequence reads: CASSLAASGGGADTQYF. CDR3 nucleotides: TGTGCCAGCAGTCTAGCGGCTAGCGGGGGAGGGGCAGATACGCAGTATTTT.

The gene calls are TRBV19 and TRBJ2-3, with D possibly being TRBD1 or TRBD2 (6 bases each). The V gene's germline CDR1 is LNHDA and CDR2 SQIVND (reference sequence). The CDR3 spans 19 residues. V dropped 4 bases and J dropped 3 bases, with 26 bases sitting between them. The CDR3 sequence: CASSRYGGGGSALTDTQYF. The CDR3 nucleotides read TGTGCCAGTAGTAGATACGGTGGAGGGGGTTCCGCGTTGACAGATACGCAGTATTTT.

The rearrangement uses TRBV11-3 and TRBJ2-3; perhaps D is TRBD1 or TRBD2 (6 bases each). Germline CDR1 SGHNT, CDR2 YENEEA. V lost 5 bases and J lost 5, with 14 bases in between. The CDR3 is 14 residues long. The CDR3 DNA follows: TGTGCCAGCAGCCGCACGGGGGCGTTAGATACGCAGTATTTT. It is translated as CASSRTGALDTQYF.

The V and J genes are TRBV19 and TRBJ1-5, with D perhaps matching TRBD1 (5 bases). There are 18 residues in the CDR3. Germline assignment: CDR1 LNHDA and CDR2 SQIVND (reference sequence). Trimming shortened V by 2 bases and J by 4 bases, and 21 bases separated the two germline ends. CDR3 amino acids: CASSIRPGRVLANQPQHF. CDR3 nucleotide sequence: TGTGCCAGTAGTATAAGGCCGGGGCGCGTCCTCGCGAATCAGCCCCAGCATTTT. Full variable domain (outside the CDR3, taken from reference TRBV19 and TRBJ1-5): DGGITQSPKYLFRKEGQNVTLSCEQNLNHDAMYWYRQDPGQGLRLIYYSQIVNDFQKGDIAEGYSVSREKKESFPLTVTSAQKNPTAFYLCASSIRPGRVLANQPQHFGDGTRLSIL.

This chain uses TRBV6-8 with TRBJ2-5; TRBD1 matches 9 bases. The CDR3 sequence is 15 residues long. V shed 5 bases, J shed 1 base, and the junction held 5 bases outside the gene matches. CDR1 and CDR2 (germline): MNHGY, SAAAGT. The CDR3 nucleotides read TGTGCCAGCAGTCCCTGGGGACAGGGCCAAGAGACCCAGTACTTC. Translated: CASSPWGQGQETQYF.